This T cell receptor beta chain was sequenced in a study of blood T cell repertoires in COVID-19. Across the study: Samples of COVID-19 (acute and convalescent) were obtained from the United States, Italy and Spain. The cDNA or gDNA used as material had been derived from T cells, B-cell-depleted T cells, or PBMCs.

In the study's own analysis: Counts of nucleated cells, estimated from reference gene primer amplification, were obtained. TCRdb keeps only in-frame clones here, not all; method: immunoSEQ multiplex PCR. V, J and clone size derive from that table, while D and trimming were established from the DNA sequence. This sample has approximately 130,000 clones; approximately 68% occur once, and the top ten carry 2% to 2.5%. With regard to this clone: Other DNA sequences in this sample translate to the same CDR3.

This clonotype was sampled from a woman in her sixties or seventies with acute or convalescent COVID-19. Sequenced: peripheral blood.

In DNA, the CDR3 is TGTGCCACCAGTGATTCTAGCGGGAGCTCCTACAATGAGCAGTTCTTC. Residues: CATSDSSGSSYNEQFF. V usage is TRBV24-1 and J usage is TRBJ2-1; TRBD2 agrees at 10 bases. J lost 0 bases, V lost 2 bases, and 0 bases had no gene match. CDR3 length: 16 amino acids. The V gene's germline CDR1 is KGHDR and CDR2 SFDVKD.